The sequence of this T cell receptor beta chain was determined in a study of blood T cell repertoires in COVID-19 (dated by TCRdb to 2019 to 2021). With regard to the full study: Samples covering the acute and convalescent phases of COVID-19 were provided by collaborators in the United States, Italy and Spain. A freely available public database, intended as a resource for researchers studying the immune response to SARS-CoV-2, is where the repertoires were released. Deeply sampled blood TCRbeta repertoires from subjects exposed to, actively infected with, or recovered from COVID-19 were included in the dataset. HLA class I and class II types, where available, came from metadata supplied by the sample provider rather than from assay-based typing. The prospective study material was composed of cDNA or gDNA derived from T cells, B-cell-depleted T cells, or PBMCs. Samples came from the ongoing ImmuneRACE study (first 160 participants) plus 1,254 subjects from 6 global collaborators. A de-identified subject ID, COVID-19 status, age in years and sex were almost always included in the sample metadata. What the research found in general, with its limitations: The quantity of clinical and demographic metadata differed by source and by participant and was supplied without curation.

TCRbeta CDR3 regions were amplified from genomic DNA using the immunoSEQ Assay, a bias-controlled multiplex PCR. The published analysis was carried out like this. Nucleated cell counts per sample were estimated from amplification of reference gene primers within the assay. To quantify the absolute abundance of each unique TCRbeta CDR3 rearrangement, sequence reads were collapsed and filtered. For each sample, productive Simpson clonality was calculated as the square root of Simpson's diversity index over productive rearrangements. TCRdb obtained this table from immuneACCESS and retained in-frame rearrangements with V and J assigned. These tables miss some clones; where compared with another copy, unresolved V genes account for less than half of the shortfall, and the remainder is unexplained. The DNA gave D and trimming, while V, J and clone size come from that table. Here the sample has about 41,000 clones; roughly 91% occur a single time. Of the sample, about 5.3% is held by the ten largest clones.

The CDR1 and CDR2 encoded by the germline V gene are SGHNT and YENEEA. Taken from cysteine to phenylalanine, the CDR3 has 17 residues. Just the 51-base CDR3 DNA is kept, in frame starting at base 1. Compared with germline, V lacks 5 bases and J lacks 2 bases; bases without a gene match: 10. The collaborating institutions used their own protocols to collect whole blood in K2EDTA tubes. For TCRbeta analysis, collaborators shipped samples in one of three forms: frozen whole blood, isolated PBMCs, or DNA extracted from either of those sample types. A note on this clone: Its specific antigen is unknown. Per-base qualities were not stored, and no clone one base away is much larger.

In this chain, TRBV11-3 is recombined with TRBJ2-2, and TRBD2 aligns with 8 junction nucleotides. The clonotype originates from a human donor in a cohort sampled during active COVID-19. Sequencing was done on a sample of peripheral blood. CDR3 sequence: CASSPRTSLTNTGELFF. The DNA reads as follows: TGTGCCAGCAGCCCCCGGACTAGCCTTACCAACACCGGGGAGCTGTTTTTT.